This T cell receptor beta chain was sequenced during a study of T-cell reconstitution after alpha-beta-depleted transplantation in children. Study-level results: Recipient T cells and thymic progenitors that survived gave rise to the high TCRbeta diversity observed at day 60 in some patients. Counts and diversity of T cells one year after transplant came mostly from newly produced T cells. About two months after transplant, alpha-beta T cells reportedly came from several hundred expanded graft clones.

This clonotype was picked up many times. As yet, its antigen is unknown. Unique molecular identifiers were incorporated during preparation of the TCRbeta library. A single record per CDR3 protein comes from TCRdb applying MiXCR to the PCR reads. The sample shows roughly 160,000 distinct CDR3 sequences, over 8.5% of them seen only once. This CDR3 has 16 residues. The germline V gene has CDR1 SGHDT and CDR2 YYEEEE. V shed 2 bases and J shed 8 bases, with 20 bases lying between them. The sequencing here drew on PBMCs, taken before TCRalphabeta/CD19-depleted stem cell transplant. This sequence joins TRBV5-6 and TRBJ2-4; weak D call: TRBD1 (6 bases). This clonotype was obtained from a boy between 2 and 10 years old with acute myeloid leukemia, due to receive a stem cell transplant. The CDR3, as DNA: TGTGCCAGCAGCTTATTACAGGGCCGGGGTATCGACATTCAGTACTTC. As protein: CASSLLQGRGIDIQYF.